The entry below gives a single T cell receptor (beta chain) sequence along with its context. Its cognate antigen has yet to be identified. It has no much larger one-base neighbor in the sample; base qualities were not kept. TCRdb records Illumina HiSeq 1500 as the sequencer. In TCRdb, the public reads were trimmed at Q25 with fastp and aligned with MiXCR, with productive beta chains retained. Identical CDR3 protein sequences are pooled into one entry, listed with their most common genes and DNA. Here the sample has 380,000 or so distinct CDR3 sequences; about a third occur a single time. The ten top clones hold about 14% of the sample. This record belongs to a study of T cell repertoires in cytomegalovirus infection (dated by TCRdb to between 2018 and 2021). About the full investigation: Recently identified HLA-C-restricted CMV epitopes, whose presentation resists viral immunomodulation, were targeted by peptide stimulations together with well-studied HLA-B-restricted epitopes. Donor HLA type was relevant to the analysis, because carriage of CMV infection together with the matching HLA type was indicated by public TCR beta signatures. What the work shows at the level of the full study, not this receptor alone: The ex vivo response was dominated by HLA-C-restricted CMV-specific TCR beta clonotypes, and the single most frequent clonotype in two of eight donors was supplied by these HLA-C-restricted clonotypes. In both this cohort and an independent roughly 350-donor cohort, the cumulative frequency of public TCR beta family members distinguished carriers of CMV infection plus the relevant HLA type.

The meaning of the sample's treatment or condition label: in vitro stimulation with specific CMV peptide epitopes to enrich CMV-specific T cells. The CDR3 measures 13 amino acids from cysteine to phenylalanine. Of the read, only the CDR3 DNA is kept; its 39 bases are in frame from base 1. Between the V and J ends, shortened by 5 bases and 6 bases respectively, the junction contains 13 bases. CDR1 SEHNR and CDR2 FQNEAQ were looked up in the germline V gene (reference sequence). The input for sequencing was cultured PBMCs, taken from culture after CMV antigen stimulation. The chain couples TRBV7-9 to TRBJ1-1, with no reliable assignment of the D segment. This clonotype was sampled from a human donor in good health (CMV status not recorded). Some clones in this sample may be carry-over from other donors' samples. The CDR3 region reads CASSPTDGAEAFF. The DNA sequence follows: TGTGCCAGCAGCCCGACGGACGGGGCTGAAGCTTTCTTT.